This TCR beta chain was retrieved from a study of shared clonotypes between healthy human individuals. Points from the study as a whole: The study sampled only blood, and tissue repertoires likely differ. Clonotypes not shared had lower generation probabilities than those common to all four donors.

The method was immunoSEQ multiplex PCR; TCRdb's version includes in-frame clones alone and lacks a portion of them. The table shows about 680,000 clones, with approximately 90% occurring only once. This CDR3 region has 15 residues. Trimming cost V 1 base and J 8 bases, with 15 bases left between them. Germline V lookup: CDR1 KGHSH, CDR2 LQKENI. Comments on this clone: No antigen is known for it.

Terminally differentiated effector memory CD45RA+ cells were left out of the naive CD8 fraction, which was CD45RO-negative and positively selected for CCR7. The clonotype originates from a man in his thirties or forties in good health. The chain has TRBV18 and TRBJ2-4, with D maybe TRBD1 (6 bases). Specimen: naive CD8+ T cells sorted from blood. In nucleotides, the CDR3 is TGTGCCAGCTCACCACACCCGGGACATTTGGACATTCAGTACTTC. Translating gives CASSPHPGHLDIQYF.